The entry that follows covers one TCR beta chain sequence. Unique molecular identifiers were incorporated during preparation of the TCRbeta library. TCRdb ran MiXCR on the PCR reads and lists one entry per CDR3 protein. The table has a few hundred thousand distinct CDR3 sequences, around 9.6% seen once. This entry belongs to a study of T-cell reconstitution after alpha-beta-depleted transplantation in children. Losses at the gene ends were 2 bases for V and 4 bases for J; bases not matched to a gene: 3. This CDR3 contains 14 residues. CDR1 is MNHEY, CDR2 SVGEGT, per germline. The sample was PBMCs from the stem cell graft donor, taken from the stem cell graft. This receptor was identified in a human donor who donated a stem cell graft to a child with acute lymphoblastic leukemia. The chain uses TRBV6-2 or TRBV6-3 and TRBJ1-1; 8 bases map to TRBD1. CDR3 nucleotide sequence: TGTGCCAGCAGTTACGTCCAGGGGGCCACTGAAGCTTTCTTT. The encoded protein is CASSYVQGATEAFF.